Listed below are T cell receptor beta chains from one sample, sequenced in a study of cytotoxic CD8 clonotypes in ibrutinib-treated CLL. Profiled with immunoSEQ multiplex PCR; TCRdb holds only in-frame clones, not every one. Of approximately 45,000 clones listed, under 75% are singletons. Specimen: PBMCs, collected after 12 months of ibrutinib treatment. The receptor set was obtained from a human donor with chronic lymphocytic leukemia. The CDR3 runs from the conserved cysteine through the conserved F or W. A D gene is named only where the DNA matches it firmly. Rows may omit the clone size; those that give it use once, few, many or a size class.

TRBV6-6,few,.,TRBJ2-1,CASSDSSYNEQFF,TGTGCCAGCTCGGACAGCTCCTACAATGAGCAGTTCTTC
TRBV6-9,once,.,TRBJ2-7,CASSYTGWDEQYF,TGTGCCAGCAGTTACACAGGGTGGGACGAGCAGTACTTC
TRBV5-1,.,.,TRBJ1-5,CASSLVGNSNQPQHF,TGCGCCAGCAGCTTGGTAGGAAATAGCAATCAGCCCCAGCATTTT
TRBV18,.,.,TRBJ2-2,CASSIRDFNTGELFF,TGTGCCAGCTCAATCCGGGACTTTAACACCGGGGAGCTGTTTTTT
TRBV5-8,.,.,TRBJ2-5,CASRRGARETQYF,TGTGCCAGCAGGAGGGGGGCCCGGGAGACCCAGTACTTC
TRBV19,.,TRBD1,TRBJ2-1,CASSITTGFARSEQFF,TGTGCCAGTAGTATAACGACAGGGTTCGCGAGGTCTGAGCAGTTCTTC
TRBV7-8,.,.,TRBJ2-7,CASSGDRHSGRYEQYF,TGTGCCAGCAGCGGAGACAGACACTCAGGCCGTTACGAGCAGTACTTC
TRBV7-3,.,.,TRBJ2-1,CASSAPERSSYNEQFF,TGTGCCAGCAGCGCGCCAGAGCGGAGCTCCTACAATGAGCAGTTCTTC
TRBV11-2,.,.,TRBJ1-1,CASRRAGNTEAFF,TGTGCCAGCAGACGAGCAGGCAACACTGAAGCTTTCTTT
TRBV29-1,.,.,TRBJ1-6,CSRVPGPYNSPLHF,TGCAGCAGGGTTCCCGGGCCCTATAATTCACCCCTCCACTTT
TRBV6-1,.,.,TRBJ2-3,CASSEWRGLGREADTQYF,TGTGCCAGCAGCGAATGGCGAGGTTTAGGCAGGGAAGCAGATACGCAGTATTTT
TRBV4-2,.,TRBD2,TRBJ2-3,CASSQDVGLAVTDTQYF,TGTGCCAGCAGCCAAGATGTAGGACTAGCTGTCACAGATACGCAGTATTTT
TRBV6-6,.,.,TRBJ1-2,CATFPTGFKFYGYTF,TGTGCCACCTTTCCAACAGGGTTCAAATTCTATGGCTACACCTTC
TRBV5-1,.,.,TRBJ2-3,CASSPEGRSTDTQYF,TGCGCCAGCAGCCCCGAGGGGAGAAGCACAGATACGCAGTATTTT
TRBV30,.,.,TRBJ1-1,CASARGGVGTEAFF,TGTGCCTCCGCCCGGGGGGGGGTCGGTACTGAAGCTTTCTTT
TRBV9,.,.,TRBJ1-1,CASSAHASPGTEAFF,TGTGCCAGCAGCGCCCATGCCAGCCCCGGGACTGAAGCTTTCTTT
TRBV2,few,TRBD1,TRBJ1-2,CATPRGLGSDYGYTF,TGTGCCACTCCCAGGGGGCTGGGCTCCGACTATGGCTACACCTTC
TRBV28,once,.,TRBJ1-5,CASIRGGQPQHF,TGTGCCAGCATCCGGGGGGGTCAGCCCCAGCATTTT
TRBV29-1,.,.,TRBJ1-1,CSVGLNTEAFF,TGCAGCGTTGGGTTGAACACTGAAGCTTTCTTT
TRBV6-6,.,.,TRBJ1-5,CASSYSISQPQHF,TGTGCCAGCAGTTACTCGATTAGTCAGCCCCAGCATTTT
TRBV4-1,.,.,TRBJ2-2,CASSQVGGSNTGELFF,TGCGCCAGCAGCCAAGTGGGGGGTTCTAACACCGGGGAGCTGTTTTTT
TRBV4-1,once,TRBD1,TRBJ1-5,CASSQGQGNQPQHF,TGCGCCAGCAGCCAGGGACAGGGGAATCAGCCCCAGCATTTT
TRBV6-6,.,.,TRBJ1-1,CASLIGAMNTEAFF,TGTGCCAGCTTAATCGGGGCCATGAACACTGAAGCTTTCTTT
TRBV9,.,.,TRBJ2-3,CASSVAGWSPGTQYF,TGTGCCAGCAGCGTAGCCGGGTGGAGCCCGGGTACGCAGTATTTT
TRBV4-1,.,TRBD1,TRBJ2-1,CASSQGQGRSYNEQFF,TGCGCCAGCAGCCAGGGACAGGGTAGGTCCTACAATGAGCAGTTCTTC
TRBV25-1,.,TRBD1,TRBJ1-6,CASSDLTGGNSPLHF,TGTGCCAGCAGTGACCTGACAGGGGGGAATTCACCCCTCCACTTT
TRBV28,.,.,TRBJ2-3,CASSLSGRDSTDTQYF,TGTGCCAGCAGTTTGTCCGGACGTGATAGCACAGATACGCAGTATTTT
TRBV9,.,.,TRBJ1-6,CASSVEGNGSPLHF,TGTGCCAGCAGCGTAGAAGGCAATGGCTCACCCCTCCACTTT
TRBV9,.,.,TRBJ1-1,CASSDPGQAGTEAFF,TGTGCCAGCAGCGACCCTGGACAAGCCGGGACTGAAGCTTTCTTT
TRBV2,.,TRBD1,TRBJ1-6,CASSDGPGQGLAPLHF,TGTGCCAGCAGTGATGGCCCAGGACAGGGTCTCGCACCCCTCCACTTT
TRBV7-8,few,.,TRBJ1-5,CASSTVYSNQPQHF,TGTGCCAGCAGTACTGTGTATAGCAATCAGCCCCAGCATTTT
TRBV11-2,once,.,TRBJ2-6,CASIKGNLLGANVLTF,TGTGCCAGCATCAAAGGGAACCTTTTGGGGGCCAACGTCCTGACTTTC
TRBV6-4,.,.,TRBJ2-5,CASRRTQYF,TGTGCCAGTAGAAGGACCCAGTACTTC
TRBV7-3,few,.,TRBJ1-6,CASSSRVSYNSPLHF,TGTGCCAGCAGCTCCAGGGTTTCCTATAATTCACCCCTCCACTTT
TRBV11-1,.,.,TRBJ2-5,CASSLLGDGTQYF,TGTGCCAGCAGCTTACTAGGGGACGGGACCCAGTACTTC
TRBV5-6,.,.,TRBJ2-7,CASSLWWQGLSYEQYF,TGTGCCAGCAGCTTGTGGTGGCAGGGCCTCTCCTACGAGCAGTACTTC
TRBV5-1,.,TRBD1,TRBJ1-6,CASSSGTGSPPLHF,TGCGCCAGCAGCTCCGGGACAGGAAGTCCACCCCTCCACTTT
TRBV9,.,TRBD2,TRBJ2-5,CASSVDGAGGRETQYF,TGTGCCAGCAGCGTAGACGGAGCGGGGGGCAGGGAGACCCAGTACTTC
TRBV30,.,.,TRBJ1-1,CAWSGGRSSGVEAFF,TGTGCCTGGAGTGGGGGACGCTCCTCCGGGGTTGAAGCTTTCTTT
TRBV7-9,once,TRBD1,TRBJ2-1,CASSLGRGQPSYNEQFF,TGTGCCAGCAGCTTAGGAAGGGGACAGCCCTCCTACAATGAGCAGTTCTTC
TRBV2,.,.,TRBJ1-4,CASSEVRGGPEKLFF,TGTGCCAGCAGTGAAGTTCGGGGAGGTCCGGAAAAACTGTTTTTT
TRBV6-1,.,.,TRBJ2-7,CASWKGWGDYEQYF,TGTGCCAGCTGGAAAGGGTGGGGAGACTACGAGCAGTACTTC
TRBV28,.,TRBD1,TRBJ1-2,CASSGQGTGGAYYGYTF,TGTGCCAGCAGTGGACAAGGGACAGGGGGCGCGTACTATGGCTACACCTTC
TRBV28,.,TRBD1,TRBJ2-3,CASSPLQGAGTDTQYF,TGTGCCAGCAGTCCCTTACAGGGGGCAGGCACAGATACGCAGTATTTT
TRBV4-1,.,.,TRBJ1-2,CASSQARQGRSYGYTF,TGCGCCAGCAGCCAAGCCCGGCAGGGCAGAAGCTATGGCTACACCTTC
TRBV7-8,.,.,TRBJ1-1,CASSSIQGPNTEAFF,TGTGCCAGCAGCTCGATACAGGGTCCCAACACTGAAGCTTTCTTT
TRBV4-1,.,.,TRBJ1-1,CASSQEGPGLNTEAFF,TGCGCCAGCAGCCAAGAGGGCCCGGGGTTGAACACTGAAGCTTTCTTT
TRBV7-3,few,.,TRBJ2-5,CASSLPGETQYF,TGTGCCAGCAGCTTACCAGGAGAGACCCAGTACTTC
TRBV7-2,.,.,TRBJ1-3,CASSFLQSAGNTIYF,TGTGCCAGCAGCTTTTTACAGTCCGCTGGAAACACCATATATTTT
TRBV10-3,few,.,TRBJ1-1,CAISESKTGTLNTEAFF,TGTGCCATCAGTGAGTCTAAAACCGGGACCCTGAACACTGAAGCTTTCTTT
TRBV7-3,.,.,TRBJ1-1,CASRGRTITEAFF,TGTGCCAGCAGGGGCAGAACGATCACTGAAGCTTTCTTT
TRBV7-2,few,TRBD1,TRBJ1-5,CASSRFRGEDQPQHF,TGTGCCAGCAGCCGATTCAGGGGGGAGGATCAGCCCCAGCATTTT
TRBV9,.,TRBD2,TRBJ2-1,CASSARLAGAPRAYNEQFF,TGTGCCAGCAGCGCCCGACTAGCGGGGGCCCCCCGAGCCTACAATGAGCAGTTCTTC
TRBV7-3,.,.,TRBJ2-5,CASSPLPRNQETQYF,TGTGCCAGCAGCCCCCTCCCCCGTAACCAAGAGACCCAGTACTTC
TRBV7-9,.,.,TRBJ1-2,CASSLDVSGEGYTF,TGTGCCAGCAGCTTAGACGTTTCGGGGGAAGGCTACACCTTC
TRBV27,few,.,TRBJ2-5,CASSTPGRRETQYF,TGTGCCAGCAGTACCCCGGGGAGACGAGAGACCCAGTACTTC
TRBV29-1,.,TRBD1,TRBJ1-2,CSVGDRKDYGYTF,TGCAGCGTTGGGGACAGGAAAGACTATGGCTACACCTTC